Below are 11 T cell receptor beta chains sequenced from a single sample in a study of blood T cell repertoires in COVID-19. The data were produced by immunoSEQ multiplex PCR, yet TCRdb's version contains in-frame clones alone and is incomplete. This sample has about 200,000 clones, with roughly 88% found just once. Sequences were obtained from peripheral blood. These receptors were collected from a man in his fifties or sixties with acute or convalescent COVID-19.

This chain joins TRBV27 and TRBJ2-7; D is unclear. This CDR3 spans 14 amino acids. The V and J ends lost 7 bases and 7 bases respectively, with 20 bases between them. Looked up from germline, CDR1 is MNHEY and CDR2 is SMNVEV (reference sequence). The CDR3: CASKIAGPFREQYF. CDR3 sequence (DNA): TGTGCCAGCAAGATCGCAGGTCCTTTTAGGGAGCAGTACTTC.

This clone appeared a few times. The chain employs TRBV7-2 and TRBJ2-5, with 9 nucleotides matching TRBD1. CDR3 length: 14 residues. V lost 6 bases and J lost 3; bases outside the gene matches: 5. In germline, CDR1 is SGHTA, CDR2 FQGNSA. This CDR3 reads CASSRTGGEETQYF. CDR3 coding DNA: TGTGCCAGCAGTCGTACAGGGGGCGAAGAGACCCAGTACTTC.

The gene calls are TRBV28 and TRBJ1-2, with D maybe TRBD1 (5 bases). This CDR3 has 12 amino acids. CDR1 MDHEN and CDR2 SYDVKM come from the germline V gene. V was shortened by 4 bases and J by 8 bases, with 11 bases between the two germline ends. The CDR3 protein is CASSSRQFGYTF. Written as DNA, the CDR3 is TGTGCCAGCAGTTCCCGACAGTTCGGCTACACCTTC.

This chain links TRBV9 with TRBJ2-2; TRBD2 matches 11 bases. The J segment lost 3 bases and the V segment lost 4 bases, leaving 11 bases of the junction unmatched. The CDR3 is made up of 18 amino acids. Germline V gene lookup returns CDR1 SGDLS and CDR2 YYNGEE. DNA for the CDR3: TGTGCCAGCAGCACACGGACGACGGGACTAGCGGACACCGGGGAGCTGTTTTTT. Translated: CASSTRTTGLADTGELFF.

The V call is TRBV6-5, the J call TRBJ2-7; 7 positions match TRBD1. The CDR3 contains 14 residues. The V gene's germline CDR1 is MNHEY and CDR2 SVGAGI. J lost 4 bases, V lost 6 bases, and 9 bases had no gene match. CDR3 amino acids: CASSRQGLNYEQYF. In DNA form, the CDR3 reads TGTGCCAGCAGCAGACAGGGTCTTAATTACGAGCAGTACTTC.

The chain employs TRBV10-3 and TRBJ2-5; 12 bases agree with TRBD1. Germline V gives CDR1 ENHRY, CDR2 SYGVKD. The CDR3 contains 16 residues. V dropped 4 bases and J dropped 5; count of bases not matched to a gene: 8. The CDR3 DNA reads TGTGCCATCAGTGGGGGACAGGGGGCGTTCGTTGAGACCCAGTACTTC. Its translation: CAISGGQGAFVETQYF.

The CDR3 region is CAWSDYLAGQETQYF. CDR3 DNA: TGTGCCTGGAGTGACTACCTAGCGGGCCAAGAGACCCAGTACTTC. This sequence joins TRBV30 and TRBJ2-5, with TRBD2 identical over 8 bases. V gave up 1 base and J gave up 1 base; unmatched junction bases: 5. Germline-derived CDR1 and CDR2 are GTSNPN and SVGIG (reference sequence). CDR3 length equals 15 residues.

The rearrangement joins TRBV21-1 to TRBJ2-1; TRBD1, the table's D call, lacks a check against the DNA. TRBV21-1 is tagged as a pseudogene. The CDR3 is made up of 18 amino acids. The CDR3 region has the DNA TGTGCCAGCACCTTAACCTACACAAGGGGGCTAGGTGGTAATGAGCAGTTCTTC. Amino acid sequence: CASTLTYTRGLGGNEQFF.

The chain combines TRBV7-9 with TRBJ1-6; D ambiguous. CDR1 is SEHNR and CDR2 is FQNEAQ in the germline V gene (reference sequence). This CDR3 comprises 13 residues. V lost 5 bases, J lost 12 bases, and 14 bases lay in between. The CDR3 DNA reads as TGTGCCAGCAGCGCGGGGTCGGATTTACCCCTCCACTTT. This translates into CASSAGSDLPLHF.

CDR3 sequence (DNA): TGCGCCAGCAGTTCGCAGGGGGCGGAATACAATGAGCAGTTCTTC. Residues: CASSSQGAEYNEQFF. This chain connects TRBV5-1 to TRBJ2-1; 8 bases map to TRBD1. Germline V gene lookup returns CDR1 SGHRS and CDR2 YFSETQ. This CDR3 spans 15 amino acids. Trimming cost V 5 bases and J 4 bases; bases outside gene matches: 8. The variable domain in full, with the rest retrieved from reference TRBV5-1 and TRBJ2-1, is KAGVTQTPRYLIKTRGQQVTLSCSPISGHRSVSWYQQTPGQGLQFLFEYFSETQRNKGNFPGRFSGRQFSNSRSEMNVSTLELGDSALYLCASSSQGAEYNEQFFGPGTRLTVL.

This clone was counted only a few times. The chain is built from TRBV7-2 and TRBJ1-3, with TRBD1 matching over 7 bases. Trimming removed 2 bases from V and 4 bases from J; junction bases left unmatched: 11. CDR3 length equals 17 residues. Germline CDR1 reads SGHTA; CDR2 reads FQGNSA. CDR3 nucleotide sequence: TGTGCCAGCAGCTTAAATCGGGAGGGGGCCAGAGGAAACACCATATATTTT. This codes for CASSLNREGARGNTIYF. The full variable domain, with the rest looked up from reference TRBV7-2 and TRBJ1-3, is GAGVSQSPSNKVTEKGKDVELRCDPISGHTALYWYRQSLGQGLEFLIYFQGNSAPDKSGLPSDRFSAERTGGSVSTLTIQRTQQEDSAVYLCASSLNREGARGNTIYFGEGSWLTVV.